The source of this T cell receptor beta chain is a study of shared clonotypes between healthy human individuals. The wider study: The plates for each donor numbered three CD4 naive, three CD4 memory, two CD8 naive and one CD8 memory.

There are 15 residues in the CDR3. After removal of 5 bases from V and 4 bases from J, the junction contained 4 bases not matched to a gene. The germline CDR1 and CDR2 sequences are SEHNR and FQNEAQ (reference sequence). Study outcomes and limitations: The generation probabilities recorded for non-shared clonotypes fell below those of clonotypes shared by all four donors.

Naive CD8 cells lacked CD45RO and underwent positive selection for CCR7, leaving out terminally differentiated effector memory CD45RA+ cells. Sequencing was at deep level. TCRdb keeps only in-frame clones here, not all; method: immunoSEQ multiplex PCR. The sample includes approximately 740,000 clones, 80% to 95% of them seen just once. About this clone itself: The antigen remains undetermined.

The clonotype was recovered from a man in his thirties or forties in good health. The chain joins TRBV7-9 to TRBJ2-1; 11 nucleotides line up with TRBD2. Sequencing was performed on naive CD8+ T cells sorted from blood. CDR3 sequence: CASSTTSGRYNEQFF. CDR3 sequence (DNA): TGTGCCAGCAGCACCACTAGCGGGAGATACAATGAGCAGTTCTTC. The full variable domain, its missing parts supplied by reference TRBV7-9 and TRBJ2-1, is DTGVSQNPRHKITKRGQNVTFRCDPISEHNRLYWYRQTLGQGPEFLTYFQNEAQLEKSRLLSDRFSAERPKGSFSTLEIQRTEQGDSAMYLCASSTTSGRYNEQFFGPGTRLTVL.